This is a list of T cell receptor beta chains from one sample in a study of blood T cells in healthy people across ages. TCRdb re-called the 5' RACE reads with MiXCR, one entry per CDR3 protein. This repertoire shows around 800,000 distinct CDR3 sequences, more than 35% found once; its top ten account for over 15%. Sequenced input: blood. Source of these receptors: a man at least 80 years old in good health. The conserved cysteine and the conserved F or W are not part of the CDR3 here. Each record gives: V gene, J gene, CDR3 protein.

TRBV25-1,TRBJ2-7,ASSGFEGIGRQY
TRBV11-3,TRBJ2-5,ASSPGPQRGHQETQY
TRBV10-3,TRBJ2-3,AISTDRVRDTQY
TRBV7-9,TRBJ1-1,ASTPRDREVTEAF
TRBV10-3,TRBJ2-7,ATVAGGPSYEQY
TRBV12-3/TRBV12-4,TRBJ2-2,ASRSGQGASTGELF
TRBV20-1,TRBJ1-2,SAAPPGTGIDGYT
TRBV27,TRBJ2-1,ASSLGPRGIEQF
TRBV10-3,TRBJ2-3,AISVLSTDTQY
TRBV7-2,TRBJ2-3,ASSLREGLDTQY
TRBV6-5,TRBJ1-2,ASRFLYGYT
TRBV4-1,TRBJ2-5,ASSQEGTRLNEQY
TRBV4-1,TRBJ2-3,ASSQVDLPTDTQY
TRBV5-1,TRBJ2-5,ASSPGLAGLSETQY
TRBV5-1,TRBJ2-3,ASKGEGDPDTQY
TRBV6-2/TRBV6-3,TRBJ2-3,ASSPGIRSGTDTQY
TRBV20-1,TRBJ1-1,SARDRVRADFMNTEAF
TRBV7-2,TRBJ2-4,ASSQEAGGPKNIQY
TRBV20-1,TRBJ2-3,SAPGQGSSTDTQY
TRBV5-1,TRBJ2-3,ASSLDNSDTQY
TRBV27,TRBJ2-5,ASSLNPAGRTGETQY
TRBV5-6,TRBJ1-6,ASSLINSPLH
TRBV20-1,-,SVPRLAGYNEQY
TRBV15,TRBJ2-3,ATSREGGVDTQY
TRBV28,TRBJ2-1,ASTIAREQF
TRBV20-1,-,SAPTSGTPTYNEQY
TRBV11-2,TRBJ2-1,ASSLLASSSDEQF
TRBV12-3/TRBV12-4,TRBJ2-5,ASSSSNGHGTQY
TRBV6-2/TRBV6-3,TRBJ2-4,ASSYEGQLAKNIQY
TRBV18,TRBJ2-3,ASSPPVNTQY
TRBV1,TRBJ2-3,TSSRTRAQY
TRBV6-1,TRBJ1-2,ASRPTGYGYT
TRBV20-1,TRBJ2-1,SAPGRNTDGQF
TRBV12-3/TRBV12-4,TRBJ2-3,ASSRSGRQGTQY
TRBV9,TRBJ2-1,ASSVVGDAGNEQF
TRBV2,TRBJ2-1,ASGGLAIGGQF
TRBV29-1,TRBJ2-7,SVVILAGYEQY
TRBV20-1,TRBJ2-6,SAKESVHNVLT
TRBV13,TRBJ2-7,ASSGDRKVNEQY
TRBV7-2,TRBJ2-7,TSSPYQTSGSETRY
TRBV29-1,TRBJ2-7,SAAQGVNEQY
TRBV2,TRBJ1-1,ASSVTRMNTEAF
TRBV7-9,TRBJ2-1,ASSLLPGQGIGEQF
TRBV6-1,TRBJ2-3,ASSERRGGSTQY
TRBV9,TRBJ2-4,ASSVGTENIQY
TRBV12-3/TRBV12-4,TRBJ2-1,ASSLAGAVEYNEQF
TRBV29-1,TRBJ2-7,SVASGFYEQY
TRBV4-3,TRBJ2-1,ASSQRLAGPEQF
TRBV4-1,TRBJ2-1,ASSHPPTGSSYNEQF
TRBV20-1,TRBJ2-3,SASTPLTSGDTDTQY
TRBV10-2,TRBJ2-3,ASARGTDTQY
TRBV5-1,TRBJ2-1,ASAPSGNNEQF
TRBV19,TRBJ2-5,AGSDGRGRKETQY
TRBV24-1,TRBJ2-1,ATSAGSSYNEQF
TRBV29-1,TRBJ1-6,SVADYYNSPLH
TRBV12-3/TRBV12-4,TRBJ2-3,ASMVSGSTDTQY
TRBV7-9,TRBJ1-2,ASSLGAGQGSYGYT
TRBV7-3,TRBJ2-5,ASSLAGGTYNEQY